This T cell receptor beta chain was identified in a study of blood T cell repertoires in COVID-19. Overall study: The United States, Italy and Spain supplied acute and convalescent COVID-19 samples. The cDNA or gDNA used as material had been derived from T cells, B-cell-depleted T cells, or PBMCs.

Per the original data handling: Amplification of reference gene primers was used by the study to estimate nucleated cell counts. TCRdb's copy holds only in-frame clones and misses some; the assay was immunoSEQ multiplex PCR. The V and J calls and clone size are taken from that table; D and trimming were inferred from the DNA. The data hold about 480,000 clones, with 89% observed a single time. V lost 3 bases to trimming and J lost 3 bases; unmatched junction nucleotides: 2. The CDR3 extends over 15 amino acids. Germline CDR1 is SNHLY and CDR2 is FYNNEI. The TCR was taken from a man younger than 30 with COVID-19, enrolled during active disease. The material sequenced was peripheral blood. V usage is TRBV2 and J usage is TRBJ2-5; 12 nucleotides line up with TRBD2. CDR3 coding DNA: TGTGCCAGCAGTGACCCTAGCGGGGGGGAAGAGACCCAGTACTTC. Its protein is CASSDPSGGEETQYF.